The 26 T cell receptor beta chains given below trace back to one sample, sequenced in a study of T cells after somatic rescue of genetic block. Some clones are missing from TCRdb's copy, which holds only in-frame ones; the method was immunoSEQ multiplex PCR. The data contain 45,000 to 55,000 clones, 90% to 97% of them singletons. The material sequenced was peripheral blood mononuclear cells (PBMCs). The receptors stem from a child under two years old.

V gene TRBV6-1 combines with J gene TRBJ2-7; D tentatively fits TRBD1 or TRBD2 (5 bases each). This CDR3 comprises 16 residues. Trimming cost V 3 bases and J 2 bases, with 17 bases left between them. Germline V CDR1 and CDR2: MNHNS, SASEGT. In DNA, the CDR3 is TGTGCCAGCAGTGATTGGCTCGTGGGACCGCCCTACGAGCAGTACTTC. This translates into CASSDWLVGPPYEQYF.

V usage is TRBV6-1 and J usage is TRBJ1-4; D unclear. The CDR3 is 12 amino acids. Between the trimmed V and J ends, which lost 7 bases and 0 bases, there was a span of 3 bases. Germline CDR1 is MNHNS and CDR2 is SASEGT. CDR3 bases: TGTGCCAGCACAACAACTAATGAAAAACTGTTTTTT. Translation: CASTTTNEKLFF.

The rearrangement joins TRBV5-1 to TRBJ2-3; no clear D gene. This CDR3 comprises 12 residues. Trimming pared 0 bases from V and 6 bases from J, leaving 5 bases between. Looked up from germline, CDR1 is SGHRS and CDR2 is YFSETQ. CDR3 sequence (DNA): TGCGCCAGCAGCTTGGTGGAGGATACGCAGTATTTT. Protein sequence: CASSLVEDTQYF.

The rearrangement joins TRBV5-1 to TRBJ2-2; 9 bases align to TRBD2. The V segment lost 4 bases and the J segment 5 bases; nucleotides outside the gene matches: 9. The CDR3 sequence is 16 residues long. Germline V gives CDR1 SGHRS, CDR2 YFSETQ. CDR3 amino acids: CASSLGSGRGTGELFF. CDR3 DNA: TGCGCCAGCAGCCTTGGTAGCGGGAGAGGGACCGGGGAGCTGTTTTTT.

The chain couples TRBV7-9 to TRBJ2-7, with TRBD2 matching over 7 bases. V lost 5 bases to trimming and J lost 1 base; unmatched junction nucleotides: 8. The germline gives CDR1 SEHNR, CDR2 FQNEAQ (reference sequence). The CDR3 spans 15 residues. This CDR3 reads CASSRGGGGSYEQYF. CDR3 nucleotide sequence: TGTGCCAGCAGCCGCGGGGGAGGAGGGTCCTACGAGCAGTACTTC.

This clone showed up just once. V gene TRBV7-3 combines with J gene TRBJ2-2; 10 bases map to TRBD2. This CDR3 spans 18 amino acids. Losses at the gene ends were 5 bases for V and 4 bases for J; bases not matched to a gene: 13. Germline assignment: CDR1 SGHTA and CDR2 FQGTGA. The CDR3 spells CASSPGVAGGSGTGELFF. The CDR3 DNA sequence: TGTGCCAGCAGCCCGGGCGTAGCGGGAGGAAGTGGCACCGGGGAGCTGTTTTTT.

The chain has TRBV7-9 and TRBJ2-2, with D possibly TRBD1 on 5 matching bases. With 2 bases removed from V and 7 bases from J, the gap between germline ends came to 5 bases. This CDR3 spans 12 amino acids. Germline V gives CDR1 SEHNR, CDR2 FQNEAQ (reference sequence). The chain's CDR3 is CASSLRGGELFF. The CDR3 nucleotides read TGTGCCAGCAGCTTAAGGGGCGGGGAGCTGTTTTTT.

The V call is TRBV4-3, the J call TRBJ2-7, with 9 nucleotides matching TRBD2. Germline values: CDR1 LGHNA, CDR2 YSLEER. This CDR3 is built from 15 residues. Trimming took 0 bases from V and 2 from J; bases not matched to a gene: 2. CDR3 loop: CASSQDSGSAYEQYF. CDR3 sequence (DNA): TGCGCCAGCAGCCAAGATAGCGGGAGTGCCTACGAGCAGTACTTC.

The chain recombines TRBV19 with TRBJ2-1; 7 bases agree with TRBD2. The CDR3 consists of 14 residues. Germline V gene data show CDR1 as LNHDA and CDR2 as SQIVND (reference sequence). The V gene end was trimmed by 1 base and the J gene end by 6 bases; junction bases not matched to a gene: 3. CDR3 residues: CASSIVRTSNEQFF. Written as DNA, the CDR3 is TGTGCCAGTAGTATAGTTCGGACTAGCAATGAGCAGTTCTTC.

The chain combines TRBV7-8 with TRBJ1-5, with D possibly TRBD1 on 5 matching bases. Germline loops: CDR1 SGHVS, CDR2 FQNEAQ. Trimming pared 2 bases from V and 7 bases from J, leaving 9 bases between. The CDR3 runs 13 residues. CDR3 DNA sequence: TGTGCCAGCAGCTTATCAGGGAACCAGCCCCAGCATTTT. As protein: CASSLSGNQPQHF. Using reference TRBV7-8 and TRBJ1-5 for the parts outside the CDR3, the full variable domain is GAGVSQSPRYKVAKRGQDVALRCDPISGHVSLFWYQQALGQGPEFLTYFQNEAQLDKSGLPSDRFFAERPEGSVSTLKIQRTQQEDSAVYLCASSLSGNQPQHFGDGTRLSIL.

The rearrangement uses TRBV13 and TRBJ2-1; 12 bases map to TRBD2. With 0 bases clipped from V and 2 bases from J, the junction kept 11 bases outside the gene matches. Germline V gene lookup returns CDR1 PRHDT and CDR2 FYEKMQ (reference sequence). CDR3 length: 20 amino acids. DNA of the CDR3: TGTGCCAGCAGCTTAGGCCGGGACGGCTGGACTAGCGGGACCTACAATGAGCAGTTCTTC. It codes for CASSLGRDGWTSGTYNEQFF.

The chain carries TRBV28 and TRBJ2-3, with 11 nucleotides matching TRBD2. The germline V gene has CDR1 MDHEN and CDR2 SYDVKM. V lost 5 bases and J lost 2; bases outside the gene matches: 6. The CDR3 contains 16 residues. The CDR3: CASSATSGRNTDTQYF. The DNA for the CDR3 is TGTGCCAGCAGTGCCACTAGCGGGAGAAACACAGATACGCAGTATTTT.

There are a few counts of this clone. The chain employs TRBV7-9 and TRBJ1-5; D not resolved. V was trimmed by 3 bases and J by 5 bases, leaving 5 bases between them. Germline V gives CDR1 SEHNR, CDR2 FQNEAQ (reference sequence). CDR3 length: 12 amino acids. CDR3 sequence reads: CASSFGDQPQHF. The CDR3 DNA sequence: TGTGCCAGCAGCTTCGGGGATCAGCCCCAGCATTTT.

The gene calls are TRBV11-2 and TRBJ2-1; TRBD2 matches at 13 bases. The germline V gene has CDR1 SGHAT and CDR2 FQNNGV. J gave up 7 bases and V 4 bases, and 4 bases lay outside the gene matches. The CDR3 is made up of 15 amino acids. The CDR3 here is CASSSGLAGANEQFF. CDR3 in DNA: TGTGCCAGCAGCTCTGGACTAGCGGGAGCTAATGAGCAGTTCTTC.

The chain couples TRBV4-2 to TRBJ2-3, with 12 bases that match TRBD2. V dropped 0 bases and J dropped 5; count of bases not matched to a gene: 9. Germline values: CDR1 LGHNA, CDR2 YNFKEQ. The CDR3 runs to 18 residues. The CDR3: CASSQDHLTSGSGDTQYF. DNA of the CDR3: TGTGCCAGCAGCCAAGACCACCTGACTAGCGGGAGTGGAGATACGCAGTATTTT.

V gene TRBV10-1 combines with J gene TRBJ2-7; TRBD1 matches at 8 bases. Germline CDR1 WNHNN, CDR2 SYGVQD (reference sequence). The CDR3 extends over 13 amino acids. V shed 3 bases and J 5 bases; nucleotides not matched to a gene: 3. Here the CDR3 reads CASSDRGRNEQYF. The CDR3 DNA reads TGCGCCAGCAGTGACAGGGGGCGAAACGAGCAGTACTTC.

This CDR3 reads CASSAGGQTDTQYF. The CDR3 DNA is TGTGCCAGCAGCGCGGGGGGCCAGACAGATACGCAGTATTTT. This rearrangement joins TRBV27 to TRBJ2-3, with 8 bases lining up with TRBD2. The trim removed 6 bases at V and 3 bases at J, leaving 5 bases unmatched. Germline values: CDR1 MNHEY, CDR2 SMNVEV (reference sequence). The CDR3 has 14 amino acids.

The gene calls are TRBV10-1 and TRBJ2-7; 8 nucleotides align to TRBD1. V lost 2 bases, J lost 6 bases, and 0 bases stayed unmatched. This CDR3 spans 12 amino acids. The germline V gene encodes CDR1 WNHNN and CDR2 SYGVQD (reference sequence). CDR3 sequence (DNA): TGCGCCAGCAGTGAGGGACAGGGCGAGCAGTACTTC. Its protein product is CASSEGQGEQYF.

This clone was seen only once. This chain uses TRBV9 with TRBJ2-1; no definite D call. Germline CDR1 SGDLS, CDR2 YYNGEE. The CDR3 is 14 amino acids. Trimming cost V 3 bases and J 3 bases, with 10 bases left between them. The CDR3 loop is CASSAVAIYNEQFF. DNA for the CDR3: TGTGCCAGCAGCGCTGTGGCTATCTACAATGAGCAGTTCTTC.

The V call is TRBV9, the J call TRBJ2-2, with 14 bases fitting TRBD2. The CDR3 consists of 16 residues. Germline V gene data show CDR1 as SGDLS and CDR2 as YYNGEE. V was clipped by 4 bases and J by 7 bases; unmatched bases: 6. The CDR3 nucleotides are TGTGCCAGCAGCTTGGGACTAGCGGGAGTGAGCGGGGAGCTGTTTTTT. Its protein product is CASSLGLAGVSGELFF.

V and J are TRBV9 and TRBJ1-1, with a weak D call TRBD1 (6 bases). Germline lookup yields CDR1 SGDLS and CDR2 YYNGEE. CDR3 length: 13 amino acids. V was shortened by 4 bases and J by 1 base, with 8 bases between the two germline ends. CDR3 in DNA: TGTGCCAGCAGCTTGGGGGCGAACACTGAAGCTTTCTTT. This sequence encodes CASSLGANTEAFF. Together with reference TRBV9 and TRBJ1-1, the CDR3 gives the full variable domain: DSGVTQTPKHLITATGQRVTLRCSPRSGDLSVYWYQQSLDQGLQFLIQYYNGEERAKGNILERFSAQQFPDLHSELNLSSLELGDSALYFCASSLGANTEAFFGQGTRLTVV.

The chain carries TRBV18 and TRBJ1-2; D is uncertain. V was trimmed by 6 bases and J by 0 bases, leaving 8 bases between them. The CDR3 is 13 residues long. Germline values: CDR1 KGHSH, CDR2 LQKENI. CDR3 residues: CASSETTNYGYTF. The CDR3 DNA reads TGTGCCAGCTCTGAGACAACTAACTATGGCTACACCTTC.

The V gene is TRBV6-1, the J gene TRBJ2-1, with 7 bases identical to TRBD2. This CDR3 is 15 amino acids long. The germline V gene encodes CDR1 MNHNS and CDR2 SASEGT. With 7 bases clipped from V and 3 bases from J, the junction kept 9 bases outside the gene matches. The CDR3 protein is CASKPAGEVYNEQFF. The CDR3 region has the DNA TGTGCCAGCAAGCCGGCGGGAGAGGTCTACAATGAGCAGTTCTTC.

The chain carries TRBV4-1 and TRBJ1-1; possibly TRBD1 for D (5 bases). Germline CDR1 reads MGHRA; CDR2 reads YSYEKL. This CDR3 spans 16 amino acids. V was trimmed by 0 bases and J by 4 bases, leaving 15 bases between them. The CDR3 DNA follows: TGCGCCAGCAGCCAAGATGGAGGTTGGGGGGGCACTGAAGCTTTCTTT. This codes for CASSQDGGWGGTEAFF.

J is TRBJ2-3 and V is TRBV4-2; TRBD2 aligns across 9 bases. CDR1 LGHNA and CDR2 YNFKEQ come from the germline V gene. The ends lost 4 bases at V and 0 bases at J; junction bases unmatched: 11. The CDR3 sequence is 18 residues long. The chain's CDR3 is CASSRGLARYSSTDTQYF. The CDR3 DNA reads as TGTGCCAGCAGCCGCGGACTAGCGCGATACTCTAGCACAGATACGCAGTATTTT.

This CDR3 is CASSLEGPETQYF. As DNA, the CDR3 is TGCGCCAGCAGCTTGGAGGGCCCGGAGACCCAGTACTTC. The chain has TRBV5-1 and TRBJ2-5, with D unresolved. V was clipped by 0 bases and J by 5 bases, with 8 bases between them. Germline-derived CDR1 and CDR2 are SGHRS and YFSETQ. CDR3 length equals 13 residues.